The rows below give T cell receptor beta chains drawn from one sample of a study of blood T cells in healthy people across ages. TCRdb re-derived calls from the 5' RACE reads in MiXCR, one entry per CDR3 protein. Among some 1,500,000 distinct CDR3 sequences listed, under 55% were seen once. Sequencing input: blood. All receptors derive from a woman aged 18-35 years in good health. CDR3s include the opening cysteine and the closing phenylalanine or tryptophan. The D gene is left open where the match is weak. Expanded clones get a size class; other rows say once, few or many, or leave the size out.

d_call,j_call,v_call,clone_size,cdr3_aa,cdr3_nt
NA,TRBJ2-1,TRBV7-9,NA,CASSLGSPIYNEQFF,TGTGCCAGCAGCTTAGGTTCCCCGATCTACAATGAGCAGTTCTTC
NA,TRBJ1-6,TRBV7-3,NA,CASSFQGYNSPLHF,TGTGCCAGCAGCTTCCAGGGTTATAATTCACCCCTCCACTTT
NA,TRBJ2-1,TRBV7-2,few,CASSLGTKIGKFF,TGTGCCAGCAGCTTAGGGACTAAGATTGGCAAGTTCTTC
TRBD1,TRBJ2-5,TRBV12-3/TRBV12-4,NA,CASRAAGQGEETQYF,TGTGCCAGCAGGGCGGCGGGACAGGGTGAAGAGACCCAGTACTTC
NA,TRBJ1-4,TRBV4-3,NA,CASRGYSREKLFF,TGCGCCAGCAGAGGGTATAGCAGAGAAAAACTGTTTTTT
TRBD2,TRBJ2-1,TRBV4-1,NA,CASSQEPSGPYNEQFF,TGTGCCAGCAGCCAAGAACCTAGCGGTCCCTACAATGAGCAGTTCTTC
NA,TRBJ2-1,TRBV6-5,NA,CASSYGVGYNEQFF,TGTGCCAGCAGTTACGGTGTCGGCTACAATGAGCAGTTCTTC
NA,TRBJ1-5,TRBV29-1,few,CSVLQDNSNQPQHF,TGCAGCGTTCTACAGGATAATAGCAATCAGCCCCAGCATTTT
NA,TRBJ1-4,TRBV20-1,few,CSAIGNANEKLFF,TGCAGTGCCATTGGGAATGCTAATGAAAAACTGTTTTTT
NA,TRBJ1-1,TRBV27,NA,CASSLVGSQNTEAFF,TGTGCCAGCAGTTTAGTGGGCAGCCAGAACACTGAAGCTTTCTTT
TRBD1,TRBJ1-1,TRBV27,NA,CASWTGQATRHTEAFF,TGTGCCAGCTGGACGGGACAGGCAACCCGGCACACTGAAGCTTTCTTT
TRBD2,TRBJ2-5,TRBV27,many,CASSFGLAGETQYF,TGTGCCAGCAGCTTCGGACTAGCGGGAGAGACCCAGTACTTC
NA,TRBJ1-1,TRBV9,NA,CASTPGSGKVSEAFF,TGTGCCAGCACTCCAGGGAGCGGGAAGGTCTCTGAAGCTTTCTTT
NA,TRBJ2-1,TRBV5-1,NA,CASSSQGDSSYNEQFF,TGCGCCAGCAGCTCACAGGGCGATAGCTCCTACAATGAGCAGTTCTTC
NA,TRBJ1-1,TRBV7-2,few,CASSPQAVSEAFF,TGTGCCAGCAGCCCTCAAGCCGTCTCCGAAGCTTTCTTT
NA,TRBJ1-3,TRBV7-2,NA,CASSLAGNTLYF,TGTGCCAGCAGCTTGGCCGGAAACACCCTATATTTT
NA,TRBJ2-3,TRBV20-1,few,CSAARTPSTDTQYF,TGCAGTGCTGCTAGGACCCCTAGCACAGATACGCAGTATTTT
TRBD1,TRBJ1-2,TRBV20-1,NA,CSARAGGQHGYTF,TGCAGTGCTAGAGCAGGGGGACAACATGGCTACACCTTC
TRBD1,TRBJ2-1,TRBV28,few,CASSLYQGDNEQFF,TGTGCCAGCAGTTTATACCAGGGGGACAATGAGCAGTTCTTC
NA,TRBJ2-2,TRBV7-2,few,CASSSGPSYGELFF,TGTGCCAGCAGCTCGGGACCGTCTTACGGGGAGCTGTTTTTT
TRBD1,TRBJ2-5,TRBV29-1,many,CSVEAGGRETQYF,TGCAGCGTTGAGGCAGGGGGACGAGAGACCCAGTACTTC
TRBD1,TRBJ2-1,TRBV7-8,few,CASIFNRGTGINEQFF,TGTGCCAGCATCTTCAATCGGGGGACAGGGATCAATGAGCAGTTCTTC
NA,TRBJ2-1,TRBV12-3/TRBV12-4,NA,CASDTGLGEQFF,TGTGCCAGCGATACAGGACTCGGGGAGCAGTTCTTC
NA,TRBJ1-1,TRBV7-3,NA,CASSSSGRNTEAFF,TGTGCCAGCAGCTCCTCGGGACGGAACACTGAAGCTTTCTTT
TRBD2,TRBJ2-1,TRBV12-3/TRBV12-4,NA,CASSLDGLAGNNEQFF,TGTGCCAGCAGTTTGGACGGACTAGCGGGGAACAATGAGCAGTTCTTC
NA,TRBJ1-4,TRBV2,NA,CASSGATTTNEKLFF,TGTGCCAGCAGCGGAGCGACTACAACTAATGAAAAACTGTTTTTT
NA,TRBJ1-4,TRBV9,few,CASSVATTAHNEKLFF,TGTGCCAGCAGCGTAGCTACGACAGCCCATAATGAAAAACTGTTTTTT
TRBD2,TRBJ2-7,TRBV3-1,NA,CASSPTSGFYEQYF,TGTGCCAGCAGCCCGACTAGCGGCTTCTACGAGCAGTACTTC
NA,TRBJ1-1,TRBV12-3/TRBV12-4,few,CASSSGTPNTEAFF,TGTGCCAGCAGCTCCGGGACACCCAACACTGAAGCTTTCTTT
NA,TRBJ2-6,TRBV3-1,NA,CASSLLTGSGANVLTF,TGTGCCAGCAGCCTACTTACAGGCTCTGGGGCCAACGTCCTGACTTTC
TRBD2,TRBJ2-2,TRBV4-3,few,CASSQESVLAGATNTGELFF,TGCGCCAGCAGCCAAGAGTCTGTGCTAGCGGGAGCAACGAACACCGGGGAGCTGTTTTTT
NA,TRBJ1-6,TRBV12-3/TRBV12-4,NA,CASRLDPTGRYNSPLHF,TGTGCCAGCAGGTTGGATCCCACAGGGCGTTATAATTCACCCCTCCACTTT
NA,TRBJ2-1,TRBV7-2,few,CASSSLTRFSYNEQFF,TGTGCCAGCAGCTCGCTGACTAGGTTCTCCTACAATGAGCAGTTCTTC
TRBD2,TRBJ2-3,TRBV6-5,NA,CASSPTSGWASDTQYF,TGTGCCAGCAGTCCCACTAGCGGGTGGGCCTCAGATACGCAGTATTTT
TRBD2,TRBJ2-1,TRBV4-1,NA,CASSQVLAESSYEQFF,TGCGCCAGCAGCCAAGTACTAGCGGAGAGCTCCTACGAGCAGTTCTTC
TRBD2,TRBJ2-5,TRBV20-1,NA,CSARSGEAAGGPQETQYF,TGCAGTGCTAGATCGGGCGAAGCAGCGGGAGGCCCACAAGAGACCCAGTACTTC
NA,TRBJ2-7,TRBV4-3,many,CASSQGVDYEQYF,TGCGCCAGCAGCCAAGGTGTGGACTACGAGCAGTACTTC
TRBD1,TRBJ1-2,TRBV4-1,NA,CVSSQPGQGRSYTF,TGCGTCAGCAGCCAACCGGGACAGGGGCGAAGCTACACCTTC
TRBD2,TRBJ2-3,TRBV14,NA,CASSQDHSGRAGGTQYF,TGTGCCAGCAGCCAAGATCACAGCGGGAGGGCCGGAGGTACGCAGTATTTT
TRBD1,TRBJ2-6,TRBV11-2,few,CASNRDRSSGANVLTF,TGTGCCAGCAACCGGGACAGATCCTCTGGGGCCAACGTCCTGACTTTC
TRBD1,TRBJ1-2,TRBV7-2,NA,CASSLGQGAGGYTF,TGTGCCAGCAGCTTAGGACAGGGGGCGGGTGGCTACACCTTC
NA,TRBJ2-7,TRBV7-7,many,CASSFDRNYEQYF,TGTGCTAGCAGCTTCGACAGAAACTACGAGCAGTACTTC
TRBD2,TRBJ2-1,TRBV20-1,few,CSARELAGENNEQFF,TGCAGTGCTAGAGAGCTAGCGGGGGAAAACAATGAGCAGTTCTTC